These 18 T cell receptor beta chains were all obtained from the same sample, sequenced in a study of CD8 T cells in ankylosing spondylitis. General study findings and limits: For ankylosing spondylitis blood, a TCR beta motif of about eight highly homologous variants appeared characteristic.

These TCRs are of unknown antigen specificity. TCRdb reanalysed the 5' RACE reads using MiXCR and keeps one entry per CDR3 protein. The table records approximately 220,000 distinct CDR3 sequences, approximately 20% of them present only once. Sequencing was performed on blood, either unsorted or a sorted T cell fraction (not recorded which). Receptors were obtained from a male donor with ankylosing spondylitis.

V usage is TRBV19 and J usage is TRBJ2-5; no definite D call. Trimming shortened V by 5 bases and J by 3 bases, and 10 bases separated the two germline ends. CDR3 length: 13 amino acids. Germline loops: CDR1 LNHDA, CDR2 SQIVND (reference sequence). The CDR3 coding sequence is TGTGCCAGTAGTGTGGACGCCGAAGAGACCCAGTACTTC. Its translation: CASSVDAEETQYF. Variable domain in full (rest from reference TRBV19 and TRBJ2-5): DGGITQSPKYLFRKEGQNVTLSCEQNLNHDAMYWYRQDPGQGLRLIYYSQIVNDFQKGDIAEGYSVSREKKESFPLTVTSAQKNPTAFYLCASSVDAEETQYFGPGTRLLVL.

This clonotype has just a few counts. One junction end disagrees with the germline gene, perhaps due to a read error. CDR3 amino acids: CVSSSYLGTPDGYTF. The CDR3 nucleotides read TGTGTCAGCAGTTCCTACCTTGGGACACCCGATGGCTACACCTTC. The rearrangement joins TRBV12-3 or TRBV12-4 to TRBJ1-2; D is perhaps TRBD1 (6 bases). CDR3 length equals 15 residues.

The chain joins TRBV19 to TRBJ1-1, with D unclear. CDR1 and CDR2 from the germline V gene are LNHDA and SQIVND (reference sequence). This CDR3 comprises 13 residues. The V and J ends lost 3 bases and 4 bases respectively, with 9 bases between them. CDR3 residues: CASSIASGTEAFF. CDR3 in DNA: TGTGCCAGTAGTATTGCCTCGGGCACTGAAGCTTTCTTT.

This chain uses TRBV30 with TRBJ2-2; D gene unclear. The CDR3 is 12 amino acids. The V and J ends lost 2 bases and 7 bases respectively, with 8 bases between them. CDR1 is GTSNPN, CDR2 SVGIG, per germline (reference sequence). The CDR3 loop is CAWSLGIGELFF. The CDR3 coding sequence is TGTGCCTGGAGTCTAGGTATCGGGGAGCTGTTTTTT.

There are many counts of this clonotype. The rearrangement joins TRBV27 to TRBJ2-7; D unresolved. Germline V lookup: CDR1 MNHEY, CDR2 SMNVEV (reference sequence). This CDR3 comprises 13 residues. The V end was cut by 5 bases, the J end by 0 bases, with 8 bases between. The CDR3 sequence is CASSPSSSYEQYF. The CDR3 nucleotides read TGTGCCAGCAGTCCCTCCAGCTCCTACGAGCAGTACTTC.

The chain is built from TRBV11-2 and TRBJ2-3; TRBD2 matches 10 bases. CDR3 size: 18 residues. Germline V gene lookup returns CDR1 SGHAT and CDR2 FQNNGV. V was clipped by 5 bases and J by 0 bases; unmatched bases: 11. This CDR3 is CASSPQAGGLTSTDTQYF. Here the CDR3 DNA reads TGTGCCAGCAGCCCGCAAGCGGGGGGGTTAACAAGCACAGATACGCAGTATTTT.

The chain joins TRBV7-9 to TRBJ1-1, with D uncertain. This CDR3 is built from 16 residues. Germline V CDR1 and CDR2: SEHNR, FQNEAQ (reference sequence). Trimming removed 5 bases from V and 0 bases from J, with 16 bases in between. CDR3 nucleotide sequence: TGTGCCAGCAGCCCCCCTTGGGGTGGCGTGAACACTGAAGCTTTCTTT. This encodes CASSPPWGGVNTEAFF. The full variable domain, in which reference TRBV7-9 and TRBJ1-1 provide the parts outside the CDR3, is DTGVSQNPRHKITKRGQNVTFRCDPISEHNRLYWYRQTLGQGPEFLTYFQNEAQLEKSRLLSDRFSAERPKGSFSTLEIQRTEQGDSAMYLCASSPPWGGVNTEAFFGQGTRLTVV.

The chain recombines TRBV12-3 or TRBV12-4 with TRBJ2-5, with 7 nucleotides matching TRBD2. V was clipped by 6 bases and J by 2 bases; unmatched bases: 9. This CDR3 has 15 amino acids. The chain's CDR3 is CASRPLLGGQETQYF. CDR3 bases: TGTGCCAGCAGGCCCCTCCTGGGGGGGCAAGAGACCCAGTACTTC.

This chain joins TRBV20-1 and TRBJ2-7; TRBD1 matches 9 bases. The junction had 5 bases not matched to a gene; V was cut back by 3 bases and J by 5 bases. This CDR3 has 13 amino acids. Germline V lookup: CDR1 DFQATT, CDR2 SNEGSKA (reference sequence). The CDR3 bases are TGCAGTGCTAGGAGGGGACAGGGCAACGAGCAGTACTTC. This encodes CSARRGQGNEQYF.

This clonotype came up a few times. V and J are TRBV5-1 and TRBJ2-5; D might be TRBD2 (5 bases). The germline V gene has CDR1 SGHRS and CDR2 YFSETQ. The CDR3 totals 14 residues. V was clipped by 4 bases and J by 5 bases, with 15 bases between them. This CDR3 reads CASSPELVIETQYF. The CDR3 nucleotides read TGCGCCAGCAGCCCCGAACTAGTTATTGAGACCCAGTACTTC.

The DNA for the CDR3 is TGTGCCAGCAGCTTAGTTTCTAGCCGAGAGACCCAGTACTTC. Translating it yields CASSLVSSRETQYF. The rearrangement links TRBV11-2 to TRBJ2-5; a possible D gene is TRBD2 (5 bases). From germline, CDR1 is SGHAT and CDR2 FQNNGV. CDR3 length: 14 residues. V was pared by 1 base and J by 4 bases, with 10 bases between.

This chain connects TRBV6-5 to TRBJ2-1, with TRBD2 identical over 14 bases. Germline values: CDR1 MNHEY, CDR2 SVGAGI. V lost 5 bases to trimming and J lost 2 bases; unmatched junction nucleotides: 8. The CDR3 extends over 18 amino acids. The CDR3 nucleotides read TGTGCCAGCAGTCACGGGACTAGCGGGAGTCAAACCTACAATGAGCAGTTCTTC. Translated: CASSHGTSGSQTYNEQFF.

V usage is TRBV24-1 and J usage is TRBJ2-1, with TRBD2 as a possible D gene (6 bases). CDR1 is KGHDR and CDR2 is SFDVKD in the germline V gene. V shed 4 bases and J shed 6 bases, with 6 bases lying between them. CDR3 length equals 12 residues. CDR3 region: CATSEGGNEQFF. In DNA, the CDR3 is TGTGCCACCAGTGAGGGGGGCAATGAGCAGTTCTTC.

V gene TRBV6-5 combines with J gene TRBJ2-7; a weak D match, TRBD1 (6 bases). The CDR3 consists of 14 residues. Trimming stripped 2 bases from V and 7 bases from J, with 15 bases between. The germline V gene has CDR1 MNHEY and CDR2 SVGAGI. The CDR3 coding sequence is TGTGCCAGCAGTTACGGGCAGGGGTTCGGTGAGCAGTACTTC. Translated, it gives CASSYGQGFGEQYF.

The chain links TRBV10-2 to TRBJ2-1; 9 bases fit TRBD2. V trimming: 4 bases; J trimming: 7 bases; junction bases outside the gene matches: 11. CDR1 is WSHSY, CDR2 SAAADI, per germline. The CDR3 contains 16 residues. The CDR3 sequence: CASSAAIAGVRNEQFF. The CDR3 DNA reads as TGCGCCAGCAGTGCGGCGATAGCGGGGGTGAGGAATGAGCAGTTCTTC.

This clonotype came up a few times. The rearrangement uses TRBV28 and TRBJ2-7; a possible D gene is TRBD2 (6 bases). CDR3 size: 15 residues. Germline CDR1 and CDR2: MDHEN and SYDVKM. The V end lost 2 bases, the J end lost 4 bases, and 15 bases lay between the germline ends. CDR3 sequence reads: CASSLGLGGAYEQYF. In DNA form, the CDR3 reads TGTGCCAGCAGTTTAGGCCTCGGGGGAGCGTACGAGCAGTACTTC.

This clonotype was counted a few times. This chain links TRBV12-3 or TRBV12-4 with TRBJ2-5; the match to TRBD2 covers 10 bases. V lost 8 bases to trimming and J lost 5 bases; unmatched junction nucleotides: 11. CDR3 length: 15 amino acids. The CDR3 DNA reads TGTGCCAGCGCCCCGCCAGCGGGGGGGCTTGAGACCCAGTACTTC. Protein sequence: CASAPPAGGLETQYF.

There are a few counts of this clonotype. This chain links TRBV28 with TRBJ2-7; D not resolved. Germline V gene lookup returns CDR1 MDHEN and CDR2 SYDVKM. V was trimmed by 7 bases and J by 3 bases, leaving 16 bases between them. The CDR3 length is 14 residues. The DNA of the CDR3 is TGTGCCAGCACCATCACGGACCACGGCTACGAGCAGTACTTC. Translating it yields CASTITDHGYEQYF.